The source of this T cell receptor (beta chain) is a study of cytomegalovirus exposure and HLA in healthy donors. Study-wide results and limits: Later analysis identified a missense DCLRE1C variant that was linked to TCR beta V- and J-gene trimming. Most TCR beta V segments were productive about 87% or about 30% of the time in an earlier analysis. Later analysis revealed greater clonal expansion in HLA-associated TCR beta chains than in equally common others. As a later analysis revealed, most CMV-associated TCR beta chains appeared HLA-restricted.

Germline V gives CDR1 SGHRS, CDR2 YFSETQ. The CDR3 runs 17 residues. J gave up 0 bases and V 8 bases, and 6 bases lay outside the gene matches. PCR involved 60 Vbeta and 13 Jbeta primers. The protocol was immunoSEQ multiplex PCR, while the TCRdb copy is restricted to in-frame clones and leaves out a portion. The table has about 160,000 clones, less than 90% seen once. About this clone: Its specificity is not known.

The chain employs TRBV5-1 and TRBJ2-3, with 16 positions matching TRBD2. This sequence originates from a young woman in good health and CMV-seronegative. Sample: PBMCs. The CDR3 protein is CASTPGLAGGSTDTQYF. CDR3 DNA sequence: TGCGCCAGTACTCCGGGACTAGCGGGAGGGAGCACAGATACGCAGTATTTT. The full variable domain, with the rest looked up from reference TRBV5-1 and TRBJ2-3, is KAGVTQTPRYLIKTRGQQVTLSCSPISGHRSVSWYQQTPGQGLQFLFEYFSETQRNKGNFPGRFSGRQFSNSRSEMNVSTLELGDSALYLCASTPGLAGGSTDTQYFGPGTRLTVL.